This TCR beta chain comes out of a study of T cell responses to AZD1222 COVID-19 vaccine. The CDR3 extends over 17 amino acids. Germline V gene data show CDR1 as KGHSH and CDR2 as LQKENI. V lost 0 bases and J lost 4, with 17 bases in between. Broader study findings: Spike as a whole was targeted by vaccine-associated CD4 TCRs, dominant at 160-218 and 743-854. Possibly, clonal diversity was underestimated; donors were largely white British and included more females. Spike-specific TCR breadth and depth were elevated following two AZD1222 doses.

TCRdb keeps only in-frame clones here, not all; method: immunoSEQ multiplex PCR. The sample lists about 160,000 clones; under 95% were seen once. In regard to this clone: Antigen unknown.

This sequence was found in an adult in good health. The sequencing here drew on peripheral blood, taken on day 0 of MenACWY control vaccination. The chain couples TRBV18 to TRBJ2-3, with D perhaps given as TRBD1 or TRBD2 (5 bases each). The CDR3 DNA follows: TGTGCCAGCTCACCACCCCTAGCCTGGGAAGGGGCAGATACGCAGTATTTT. Residues: CASSPPLAWEGADTQYF.